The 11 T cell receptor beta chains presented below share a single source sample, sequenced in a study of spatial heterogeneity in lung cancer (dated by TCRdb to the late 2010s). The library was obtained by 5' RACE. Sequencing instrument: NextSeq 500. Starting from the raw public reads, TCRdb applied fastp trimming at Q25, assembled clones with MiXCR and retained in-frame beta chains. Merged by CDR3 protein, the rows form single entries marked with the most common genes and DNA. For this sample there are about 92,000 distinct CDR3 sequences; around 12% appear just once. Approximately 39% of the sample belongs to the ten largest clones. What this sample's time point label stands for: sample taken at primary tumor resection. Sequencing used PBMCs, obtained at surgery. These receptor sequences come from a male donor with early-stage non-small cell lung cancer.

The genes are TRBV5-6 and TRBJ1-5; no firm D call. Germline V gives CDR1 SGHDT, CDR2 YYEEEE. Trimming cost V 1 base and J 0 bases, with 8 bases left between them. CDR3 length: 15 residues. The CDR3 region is CASSLWAVSNQPQHF. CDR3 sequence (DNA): TGTGCCAGCAGCTTGTGGGCAGTTAGCAATCAGCCCCAGCATTTT.

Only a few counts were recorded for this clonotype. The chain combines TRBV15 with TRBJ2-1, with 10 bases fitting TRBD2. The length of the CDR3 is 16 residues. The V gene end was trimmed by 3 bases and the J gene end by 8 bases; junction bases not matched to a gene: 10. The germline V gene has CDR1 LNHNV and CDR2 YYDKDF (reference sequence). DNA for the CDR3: TGTGCCACCAGCAGGGTTTCAACTAGCGGGATCTATGAGCAGTTCTTC. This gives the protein CATSRVSTSGIYEQFF.

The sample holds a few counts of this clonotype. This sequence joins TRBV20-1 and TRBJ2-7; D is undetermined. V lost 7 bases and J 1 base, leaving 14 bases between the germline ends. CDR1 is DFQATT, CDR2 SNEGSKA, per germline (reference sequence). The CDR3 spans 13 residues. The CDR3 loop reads CSVTAVNSYEQYF. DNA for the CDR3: TGCAGTGTAACGGCGGTAAATTCCTACGAGCAGTACTTC.

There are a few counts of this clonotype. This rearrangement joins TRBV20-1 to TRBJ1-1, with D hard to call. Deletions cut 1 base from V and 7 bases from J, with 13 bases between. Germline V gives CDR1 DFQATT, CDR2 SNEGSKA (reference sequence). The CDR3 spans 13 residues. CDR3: CSARGAGEGEAFF. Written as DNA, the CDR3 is TGCAGTGCTAGAGGGGCGGGAGAGGGTGAAGCTTTCTTT.

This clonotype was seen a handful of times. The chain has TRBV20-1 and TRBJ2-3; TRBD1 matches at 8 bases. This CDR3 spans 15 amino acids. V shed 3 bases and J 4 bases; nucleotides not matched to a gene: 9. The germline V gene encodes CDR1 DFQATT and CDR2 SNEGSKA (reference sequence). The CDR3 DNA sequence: TGCAGTGCTAGGACCTCGACAGGGGTCGCAGATACGCAGTATTTT. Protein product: CSARTSTGVADTQYF.

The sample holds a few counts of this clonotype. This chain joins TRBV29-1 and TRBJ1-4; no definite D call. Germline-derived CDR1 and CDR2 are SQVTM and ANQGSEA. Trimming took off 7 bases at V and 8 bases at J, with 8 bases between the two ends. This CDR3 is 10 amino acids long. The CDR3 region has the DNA TGCAGCGCTGGAGACGAAAAACTGTTTTTT. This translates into CSAGDEKLFF. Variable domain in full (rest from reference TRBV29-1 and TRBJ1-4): SAVISQKPSRDICQRGTSLTIQCQVDSQVTMMFWYRQQPGQSLTLIATANQGSEATYESGFVIDKFPISRPNLTFSTLTVSNMSPEDSSIYLCSAGDEKLFFGSGTQLSVL.

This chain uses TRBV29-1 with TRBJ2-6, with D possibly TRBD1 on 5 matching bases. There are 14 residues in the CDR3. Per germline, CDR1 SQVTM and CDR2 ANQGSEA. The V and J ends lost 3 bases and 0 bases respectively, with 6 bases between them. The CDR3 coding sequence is TGCAGCGTTGACCAGGGCTCTGGGGCCAACGTCCTGACTTTC. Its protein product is CSVDQGSGANVLTF.

CDR3 protein: CASSQVTGGGTDTQYF. CDR3 DNA: TGCGCCAGCAGCCAAGTAACCGGGGGAGGGACAGATACGCAGTATTTT. This sequence joins TRBV4-3 and TRBJ2-3; 7 bases fit TRBD2. J lost 3 bases, V lost 1 base, and 7 bases had no gene match. Germline V CDR1 and CDR2: LGHNA, YSLEER. The CDR3 has 16 amino acids.

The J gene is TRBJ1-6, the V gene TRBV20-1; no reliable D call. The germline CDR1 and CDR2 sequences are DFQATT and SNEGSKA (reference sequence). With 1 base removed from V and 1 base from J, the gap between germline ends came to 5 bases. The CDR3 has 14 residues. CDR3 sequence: CSARGESYNSPLHF. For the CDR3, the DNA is TGCAGTGCTAGAGGGGAATCCTATAATTCACCCCTCCACTTT.

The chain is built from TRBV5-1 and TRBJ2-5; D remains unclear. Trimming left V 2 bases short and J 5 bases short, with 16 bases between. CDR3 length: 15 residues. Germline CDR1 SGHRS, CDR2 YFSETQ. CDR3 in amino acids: CASSLEDPLTETQYF. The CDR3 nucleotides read TGCGCCAGCAGCTTAGAGGACCCTCTGACCGAGACCCAGTACTTC.

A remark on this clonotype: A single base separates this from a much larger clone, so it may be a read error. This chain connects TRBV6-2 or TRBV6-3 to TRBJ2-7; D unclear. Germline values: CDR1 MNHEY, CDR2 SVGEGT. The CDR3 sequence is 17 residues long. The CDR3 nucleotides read TGTGCCAGCAGTCCTCCCTGGCCAGAAAGCTACTCCTACGAGCAGTGCTTC. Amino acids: CASSPPWPESYSYEQCF.